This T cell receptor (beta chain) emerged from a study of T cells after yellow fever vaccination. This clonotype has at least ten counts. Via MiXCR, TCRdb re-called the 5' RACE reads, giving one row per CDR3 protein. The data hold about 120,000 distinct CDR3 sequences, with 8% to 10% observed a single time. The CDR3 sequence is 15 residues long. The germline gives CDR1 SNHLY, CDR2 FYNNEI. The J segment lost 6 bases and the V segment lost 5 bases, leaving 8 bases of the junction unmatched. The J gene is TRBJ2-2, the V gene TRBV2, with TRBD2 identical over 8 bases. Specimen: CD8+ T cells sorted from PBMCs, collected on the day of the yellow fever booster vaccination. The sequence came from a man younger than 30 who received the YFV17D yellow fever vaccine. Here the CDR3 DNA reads TGTGCCAGCAGTATTAGCGGGGACTCTCCCGGGGAGCTGTTTTTT. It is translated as CASSISGDSPGELFF. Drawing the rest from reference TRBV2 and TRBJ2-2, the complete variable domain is EPEVTQTPSHQVTQMGQEVILRCVPISNHLYFYWYRQILGQKVEFLVSFYNNEISEKSEIFDDQFSVERPDGSNFTLKIRSTKLEDSAMYFCASSISGDSPGELFFGEGSRLTVL.